Here is one TCR beta chain with its context. RNA transcripts were the template for amplifying TCR beta CDR3 regions. The HTBI primer set served for first-round RT-PCR of the TCR CDR3. TCRdb independently ran MiXCR on the multiplex PCR reads; one entry per CDR3 protein. This table holds about 610,000 distinct CDR3 sequences, roughly 15% found once. The data were obtained in a study of T cells in Graves' hyperthyroidism and ophthalmopathy. The CDR3 consists of 15 residues. Germline CDR1 reads MNHNS; CDR2 reads SASEGT. V lost 3 bases to trimming and J lost 3 bases; unmatched junction nucleotides: 5. The sequenced material came from blood. This clonotype was obtained from a woman between 40 and 55 years old with Graves' ophthalmopathy. The chain carries TRBV6-1 and TRBJ1-5; the match to TRBD1 covers 7 bases. The CDR3 nucleotides are TGTGCCAGCAGTGACGACAGGGCTCACAATCAGCCCCAGCATTTT. This codes for CASSDDRAHNQPQHF.